These T cell receptor beta chains were read from a single sample in a study of T cell repertoires in cytomegalovirus infection. Each CDR3 protein is one row after TCRdb ran MiXCR on the reads. Of under 200,000 distinct CDR3 sequences in the sample, over 25% were seen once. The sample was PBMCs. These receptors were collected from a human donor in good health (CMV status not recorded). Some clones in this sample may be carry-over from other donors' samples. Both conserved end residues are part of each CDR3. The D gene is left open where the match is weak. For some rows the clone size is stated as once, few or many, or as a class when expanded; others skip it.

abundance: .
d_gene: .
v_gene: TRBV15
j_gene: TRBJ1-2
CDR3aa: CATSRDPNLNYGYTF
CDR3nt: TGTGCCACCAGCAGAGATCCGAACCTTAACTATGGCTACACCTTC

abundance: .
d_gene: TRBD1
v_gene: TRBV19
j_gene: TRBJ1-4
CDR3aa: CASRNFWDSYNEKLFF
CDR3nt: TGTGCCAGTCGGAATTTCTGGGACAGCTATAATGAAAAACTGTTTTTT

abundance: few
d_gene: .
v_gene: TRBV7-9
j_gene: TRBJ2-3
CDR3aa: CASSAEGLADTQYF
CDR3nt: TGTGCCAGCAGCGCCGAGGGGCTAGCAGATACGCAGTATTTT

abundance: few
d_gene: TRBD1
v_gene: TRBV11-2
j_gene: TRBJ1-6
CDR3aa: CASSLDQPGTGGSPLHF
CDR3nt: TGTGCCAGCAGCTTAGATCAGCCCGGGACAGGGGGATCACCCCTCCACTTT

abundance: few
d_gene: .
v_gene: TRBV5-6
j_gene: TRBJ1-1
CDR3aa: CASSLEWGATEAFF
CDR3nt: TGTGCCAGCAGCTTGGAGTGGGGTGCTACTGAAGCTTTCTTT

abundance: .
d_gene: .
v_gene: TRBV7-2
j_gene: TRBJ2-6
CDR3aa: CASSLGSQYSGANVLTF
CDR3nt: TGTGCCAGCAGCTTAGGATCACAGTACTCTGGGGCCAACGTCCTGACTTTC

abundance: few
d_gene: .
v_gene: TRBV5-1
j_gene: TRBJ1-4
CDR3aa: CASSLAGDVEKLFF
CDR3nt: TGCGCCAGCAGCTTGGCAGGGGACGTAGAAAAACTGTTTTTT

abundance: .
d_gene: TRBD2
v_gene: TRBV3-1
j_gene: TRBJ2-7
CDR3aa: CASSQQGLAGTYEQYF
CDR3nt: TGTGCCAGCAGCCAGCAAGGACTAGCGGGGACCTACGAGCAGTACTTC

abundance: few
d_gene: TRBD2
v_gene: TRBV7-2
j_gene: TRBJ2-1
CDR3aa: CASSLDRGGRNEQFF
CDR3nt: TGTGCCAGCAGCTTAGACCGGGGGGGCCGCAATGAGCAGTTCTTC

abundance: few
d_gene: .
v_gene: TRBV7-9
j_gene: TRBJ1-6
CDR3aa: CASSSSSNSPLHF
CDR3nt: TGTGCCAGCAGCTCTTCCTCTAATTCACCCCTCCACTTT

abundance: many
d_gene: .
v_gene: TRBV7-2
j_gene: TRBJ1-3
CDR3aa: CASSWNTGSLEYF
CDR3nt: TGTGCCAGCAGCTGGAACACCGGGAGCCTGGAATATTTT

abundance: few
d_gene: TRBD1
v_gene: TRBV12-3/TRBV12-4
j_gene: TRBJ2-1
CDR3aa: CASSRGTGDDEQFF
CDR3nt: TGTGCCAGCAGCAGAGGGACAGGGGACGATGAGCAGTTCTTC

abundance: .
d_gene: .
v_gene: TRBV7-9
j_gene: TRBJ1-5
CDR3aa: CASSSGGRLSNQPQHF
CDR3nt: TGTGCCAGCAGCTCCGGCGGCCGCCTTAGCAATCAGCCCCAGCATTTT

abundance: .
d_gene: .
v_gene: TRBV3-1
j_gene: TRBJ2-5
CDR3aa: CASSQEIPVQETQYF
CDR3nt: TGTGCCAGCAGCCAAGAAATACCGGTACAAGAGACCCAGTACTTC

abundance: .
d_gene: .
v_gene: TRBV20-1
j_gene: TRBJ2-5
CDR3aa: CSAREPARETQYF
CDR3nt: TGCAGTGCTAGAGAGCCTGCGAGGGAGACCCAGTACTTC

abundance: .
d_gene: TRBD1
v_gene: TRBV29-1
j_gene: TRBJ2-7
CDR3aa: CSVAGTGSSYEQYF
CDR3nt: TGCAGCGTTGCCGGGACAGGGAGCTCCTACGAGCAGTACTTC

abundance: many
d_gene: .
v_gene: TRBV7-2
j_gene: TRBJ2-5
CDR3aa: CASSLVVEETQYF
CDR3nt: TGTGCCAGCAGCTTAGTGGTGGAGGAGACCCAGTACTTC

abundance: .
d_gene: .
v_gene: TRBV6-2/TRBV6-3
j_gene: TRBJ1-5
CDR3aa: CASTYPRAFNQPQHF
CDR3nt: TGTGCCAGCACTTACCCCCGGGCCTTCAATCAGCCCCAGCATTTT

abundance: .
d_gene: TRBD1
v_gene: TRBV6-6
j_gene: TRBJ2-7
CDR3aa: CASSYDGTGGEQYF
CDR3nt: TGTGCCAGCAGTTACGATGGGACAGGCGGCGAGCAGTACTTC

abundance: .
d_gene: .
v_gene: TRBV7-4
j_gene: TRBJ1-6
CDR3aa: CASSPQRANSPLHF
CDR3nt: TGTGCCAGCAGCCCTCAAAGGGCGAATTCACCCCTCCACTTT

abundance: many
d_gene: TRBD1
v_gene: TRBV7-2
j_gene: TRBJ1-6
CDR3aa: CASSGGQDPNSPLHF
CDR3nt: TGTGCCAGCAGCGGGGGACAGGACCCAAATTCACCCCTCCACTTT

abundance: .
d_gene: .
v_gene: TRBV19
j_gene: TRBJ1-5
CDR3aa: CASSIRGQPQHF
CDR3nt: TGTGCCAGTAGTATACGAGGTCAGCCCCAGCATTTT

abundance: many
d_gene: .
v_gene: TRBV7-2
j_gene: TRBJ2-2
CDR3aa: CASSLRQNTGELFF
CDR3nt: TGTGCCAGCAGCTTACGACAGAACACCGGGGAGCTGTTTTTT

abundance: many
d_gene: .
v_gene: TRBV7-2
j_gene: TRBJ2-1
CDR3aa: CACAAGNEQFF
CDR3nt: TGTGCCTGTGCAGCAGGGAATGAGCAGTTCTTC

abundance: few
d_gene: TRBD1
v_gene: TRBV29-1
j_gene: TRBJ1-2
CDR3aa: CSVGGGAGGYTF
CDR3nt: TGCAGCGTTGGAGGGGGCGCGGGAGGCTACACCTTC

abundance: .
d_gene: .
v_gene: TRBV5-5
j_gene: TRBJ2-2
CDR3aa: CASSLWARGGTGELFF
CDR3nt: TGTGCCAGCAGCTTGTGGGCTCGTGGAGGCACCGGGGAGCTGTTTTTT

abundance: few
d_gene: TRBD2
v_gene: TRBV20-1
j_gene: TRBJ2-5
CDR3aa: CGGLAAQQETQYF
CDR3nt: TGCGGTGGACTAGCGGCACAGCAAGAGACCCAGTACTTC

abundance: .
d_gene: TRBD1
v_gene: TRBV11-3
j_gene: TRBJ1-1
CDR3aa: CASSSTGEVGAFF
CDR3nt: TGTGCCAGCAGCTCTACAGGGGAGGTCGGAGCTTTCTTT

abundance: few
d_gene: TRBD1
v_gene: TRBV6-2/TRBV6-3
j_gene: TRBJ2-2
CDR3aa: CASSYSPGQGSLNTGELFF
CDR3nt: TGTGCCAGCAGTTACTCCCCGGGACAGGGGTCATTGAACACCGGGGAGCTGTTTTTT

abundance: .
d_gene: TRBD2
v_gene: TRBV7-8
j_gene: TRBJ2-1
CDR3aa: CASSLSSGGSQFF
CDR3nt: TGTGCCAGCAGCTTATCTAGCGGGGGGTCCCAGTTCTTC

abundance: few
d_gene: TRBD1
v_gene: TRBV15
j_gene: TRBJ2-3
CDR3aa: CATSRDRGSTDTQYF
CDR3nt: TGTGCCACCAGCAGAGACAGGGGGAGCACAGATACGCAGTATTTT

abundance: few
d_gene: .
v_gene: TRBV2
j_gene: TRBJ2-5
CDR3aa: CASNIRGRGETQYF
CDR3nt: TGTGCCAGCAATATCCGGGGGAGAGGGGAGACCCAGTACTTC

abundance: many
d_gene: TRBD1
v_gene: TRBV7-2
j_gene: TRBJ1-5
CDR3aa: CASSSRQGPNQPQHF
CDR3nt: TGTGCCAGCAGCTCGAGACAGGGACCAAATCAGCCCCAGCATTTT

abundance: .
d_gene: .
v_gene: TRBV29-1
j_gene: TRBJ1-2
CDR3aa: CSVEVRSYGYTF
CDR3nt: TGCAGCGTTGAAGTAAGAAGCTATGGCTACACCTTC

abundance: many
d_gene: .
v_gene: TRBV7-8
j_gene: TRBJ2-2
CDR3aa: CASSFRRRPGELFF
CDR3nt: TGTGCCAGCAGCTTTCGGCGCCGGCCCGGGGAGCTGTTTTTT

abundance: .
d_gene: .
v_gene: TRBV30
j_gene: TRBJ1-4
CDR3aa: CAWNPPGTNEKLFF
CDR3nt: TGTGCCTGGAATCCGCCGGGGACTAATGAAAAACTGTTTTTT

abundance: .
d_gene: .
v_gene: TRBV19
j_gene: TRBJ1-2
CDR3aa: CASSPRDTRRGYTF
CDR3nt: TGTGCCAGTAGCCCGCGGGACACTCGACGAGGCTACACCTTC

abundance: .
d_gene: TRBD2
v_gene: TRBV29-1
j_gene: TRBJ2-5
CDR3aa: CSVDRGGQETQYF
CDR3nt: TGCAGCGTTGACCGGGGGGGCCAAGAGACCCAGTACTTC

abundance: .
d_gene: .
v_gene: TRBV5-1
j_gene: TRBJ1-5
CDR3aa: CASSSDRNDNQPQHF
CDR3nt: TGCGCCAGCAGCTCAGACAGAAATGACAATCAGCCCCAGCATTTT

abundance: few
d_gene: .
v_gene: TRBV14
j_gene: TRBJ2-5
CDR3aa: CASSPPPRDRFTQYF
CDR3nt: TGTGCCAGCAGCCCCCCCCCGCGGGACAGATTCACCCAGTACTTC

abundance: many
d_gene: TRBD1
v_gene: TRBV7-2
j_gene: TRBJ1-2
CDR3aa: CASSLGGQGRGYGYTF
CDR3nt: TGTGCCAGCAGCTTAGGGGGACAGGGCAGAGGCTATGGCTACACCTTC

abundance: .
d_gene: TRBD1
v_gene: TRBV20-1
j_gene: TRBJ1-1
CDR3aa: CSARAPTGQNTEAFF
CDR3nt: TGCAGTGCTAGAGCCCCGACAGGGCAGAACACTGAAGCTTTCTTT

abundance: many
d_gene: TRBD1
v_gene: TRBV7-2
j_gene: TRBJ2-7
CDR3aa: CASSPRTGMREQYF
CDR3nt: TGTGCCAGCAGCCCAAGGACAGGGATGAGGGAGCAGTACTTC

abundance: few
d_gene: .
v_gene: TRBV2
j_gene: TRBJ1-1
CDR3aa: CASMTGAGDEAFF
CDR3nt: TGTGCCAGCATGACGGGGGCGGGGGATGAAGCTTTCTTT

abundance: .
d_gene: .
v_gene: TRBV6-1
j_gene: TRBJ1-1
CDR3aa: CASSLETIRGTEAFF
CDR3nt: TGTGCCAGCAGTCTTGAAACTATACGGGGGACTGAAGCTTTCTTT

abundance: many
d_gene: .
v_gene: TRBV7-3
j_gene: TRBJ1-1
CDR3aa: CASSIMSGTEAFF
CDR3nt: TGTGCCAGCAGCATTATGTCGGGCACTGAAGCTTTCTTT

abundance: .
d_gene: .
v_gene: TRBV6-2/TRBV6-3
j_gene: TRBJ1-5
CDR3aa: CASSHPSWDQPQHF
CDR3nt: TGTGCCAGCAGTCACCCTTCGTGGGATCAGCCCCAGCATTTT

abundance: once
d_gene: .
v_gene: TRBV3-1
j_gene: TRBJ2-1
CDR3aa: CASSRIAVSYNEQFF
CDR3nt: TGTGCCAGCAGTCGTATAGCGGTCTCCTACAATGAGCAGTTCTTC

abundance: .
d_gene: .
v_gene: TRBV12-3/TRBV12-4
j_gene: TRBJ1-4
CDR3aa: CASQGVNEKLFF
CDR3nt: TGTGCCAGCCAAGGCGTTAATGAAAAACTGTTTTTT

abundance: .
d_gene: .
v_gene: TRBV7-2
j_gene: TRBJ2-1
CDR3aa: CASSLAGALNEQFF
CDR3nt: TGTGCCAGCAGCTTAGCAGGGGCGCTCAATGAGCAGTTCTTC

abundance: .
d_gene: .
v_gene: TRBV6-1
j_gene: TRBJ2-2
CDR3aa: CASSEANGELFF
CDR3nt: TGTGCCAGCAGTGAAGCGAACGGGGAGCTGTTTTTT

abundance: .
d_gene: .
v_gene: TRBV12-3/TRBV12-4
j_gene: TRBJ2-7
CDR3aa: CACSLVRAGRNEQYF
CDR3nt: TGTGCCTGCAGTCTCGTCAGGGCAGGGCGCAACGAGCAGTACTTC

abundance: many
d_gene: .
v_gene: TRBV12-3/TRBV12-4
j_gene: TRBJ2-2
CDR3aa: CASSFRFSGGPTNTGELFF
CDR3nt: TGTGCCAGCAGTTTCCGTTTTTCGGGGGGCCCAACAAACACCGGGGAGCTGTTTTTT

abundance: .
d_gene: TRBD1
v_gene: TRBV19
j_gene: TRBJ2-2
CDR3aa: CASRGQGYNTGELFF
CDR3nt: TGTGCCAGTAGGGGACAGGGGTATAACACCGGGGAGCTGTTTTTT

abundance: few
d_gene: .
v_gene: TRBV6-2/TRBV6-3
j_gene: TRBJ2-3
CDR3aa: CASMGQVKQYF
CDR3nt: TGTGCCAGCATGGGGCAGGTAAAACAGTATTTT